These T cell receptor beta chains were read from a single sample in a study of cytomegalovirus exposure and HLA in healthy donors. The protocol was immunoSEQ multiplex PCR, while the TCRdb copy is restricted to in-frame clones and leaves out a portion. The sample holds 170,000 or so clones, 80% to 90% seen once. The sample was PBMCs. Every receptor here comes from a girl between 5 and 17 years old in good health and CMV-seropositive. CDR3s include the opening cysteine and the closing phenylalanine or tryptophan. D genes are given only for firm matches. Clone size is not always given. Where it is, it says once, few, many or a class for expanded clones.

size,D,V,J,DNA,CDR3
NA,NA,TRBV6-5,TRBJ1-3,TGTGCCAGCAGCCCAGGAGGGACGGGTGGAAACACCATATATTTT,CASSPGGTGGNTIYF
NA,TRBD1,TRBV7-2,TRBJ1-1,TGTGCCAGCAGCTCGCGGGACAGCTTGAACACTGAAGCTTTCTTT,CASSSRDSLNTEAFF
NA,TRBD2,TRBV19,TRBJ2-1,TGTGCCAGTAGTATTGTTGCGGGGGGGCAAAATGAGCAGTTCTTC,CASSIVAGGQNEQFF
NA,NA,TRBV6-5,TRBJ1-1,TGTGCCAGCAGTCCGACCTTGGAGGCGACTGAAGCTTTCTTT,CASSPTLEATEAFF
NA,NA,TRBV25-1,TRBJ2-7,TGTGCCAGCAGAGCCGGGGGGCCTTCCTACGAGCAGTACTTC,CASRAGGPSYEQYF
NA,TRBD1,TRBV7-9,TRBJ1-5,TGTGCCAGCGGGGGATCGGACAGGGGACGCAATCAGCCCCAGCATTTT,CASGGSDRGRNQPQHF
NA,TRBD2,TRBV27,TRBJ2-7,TGTGCCAGCTGCGGGAGGCCAGGGTGCGAGCAGTACTTC,CASCGRPGCEQYF
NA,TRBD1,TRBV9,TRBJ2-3,TGTGCCAGCAGCGGAAGAACAGGGGGCTCAGATACGCAGTATTTT,CASSGRTGGSDTQYF
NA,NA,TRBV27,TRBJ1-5,TGTGCCAGCAGCCCTCGGAGTGCAGCCTCTATCATGCCCCAGCATTTT,CASSPRSAASIMPQHF
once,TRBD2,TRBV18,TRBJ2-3,TGTGCCAGCTCGCCCGGGGAGGGGGATACGCAGTATTTT,CASSPGEGDTQYF
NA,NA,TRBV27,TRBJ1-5,TGTGCCAGCAGTTTATCGGTAGCGGGCAATCAGCCCCAGCATTTT,CASSLSVAGNQPQHF
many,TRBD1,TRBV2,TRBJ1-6,TGTGCCAGCAGCTCCAGGGACAGTAATTCACCCCTCCACTTT,CASSSRDSNSPLHF
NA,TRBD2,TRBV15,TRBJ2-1,TGTGCCACCAGCAGAGAAAGGATAGCGGGGCCCAGCTCCTACAATGAGCAGTTCTTC,CATSRERIAGPSSYNEQFF
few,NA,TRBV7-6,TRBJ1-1,TGTGCCAGCAGCTTAGGTTCACAGCCGAACACTGAAGCTTTCTTT,CASSLGSQPNTEAFF
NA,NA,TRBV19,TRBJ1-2,TGTGCCAGTAGTATATCCACAGGGTTTGGGTATGGCTACACCTTC,CASSISTGFGYGYTF
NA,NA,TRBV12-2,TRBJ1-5,TGTGCAAGTCGCAACGTACCAGCGGGTTCCGATCAGCCCCAGCATTTT,CASRNVPAGSDQPQHF
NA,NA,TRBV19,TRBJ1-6,TGTGCCAGTAGTATAGCTGGGCCTCCCCTCCACTTT,CASSIAGPPLHF
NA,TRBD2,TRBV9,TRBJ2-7,TGTGCCAGCAGCGGGAGCGGGGGGGGCTACGAGCAGTACTTC,CASSGSGGGYEQYF
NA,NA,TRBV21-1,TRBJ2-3,TGTGCCAGCAGCTTCAGATTAGGAGCGGAACCCCCCTACACAGATACGCAGTATTTT,CASSFRLGAEPPYTDTQYF
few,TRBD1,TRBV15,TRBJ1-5,TGTGCCGCCGGACAGGTGGGGGTAGAGGCCCAGCATTTT,CAAGQVGVEAQHF
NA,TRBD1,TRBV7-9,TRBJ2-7,TGTGCCAGCAGAAACACCGGGACAGGGGACTACGAGCAGTACTTC,CASRNTGTGDYEQYF
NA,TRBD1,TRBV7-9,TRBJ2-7,TGTGCCAGCAGCTTAGGGGACAGGGGGCCCCACTACGAGCAGTACTTC,CASSLGDRGPHYEQYF
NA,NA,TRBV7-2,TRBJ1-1,TGTGCCAGCAGCTGGCAAGCAGGGAGGGGTACTGAAGCTTTCTTT,CASSWQAGRGTEAFF
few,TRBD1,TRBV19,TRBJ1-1,TGTGCCAGTAGTCCCCGGGACAGGGGAGGAATGAACACTGAAGCTTTCTTT,CASSPRDRGGMNTEAFF
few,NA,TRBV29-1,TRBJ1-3,TGCAGCGTTTTCCAGGGGACTGGAAACACCATATATTTT,CSVFQGTGNTIYF
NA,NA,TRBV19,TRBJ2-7,TGTGCCAGTAGTATAGACAGCTACGAGCAGTACTTC,CASSIDSYEQYF
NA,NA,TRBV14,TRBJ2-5,TGTGCCAGCAGCCAAGAGAGGGAACCCCAGTACTTC,CASSQEREPQYF
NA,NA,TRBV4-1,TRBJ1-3,TGCGCCAGCAGCCAACCGGGACAACGGAACACCATATATTTT,CASSQPGQRNTIYF
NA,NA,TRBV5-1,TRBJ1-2,TGCGCCAGCAGCTTGGGGGTACAACCGCGGGGCTACACCTTC,CASSLGVQPRGYTF
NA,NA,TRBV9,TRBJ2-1,TGTGCCAGCAGCGCGGGGGACAGAGTGTACAATGAGCAGTTCTTC,CASSAGDRVYNEQFF
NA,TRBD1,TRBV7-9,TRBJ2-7,TGTGCCAGCAGCTCGAGGACAGGGACGGGCGAGCAGTACTTC,CASSSRTGTGEQYF
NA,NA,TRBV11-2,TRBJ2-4,TGTGCCAGCAGCTTCCGGGGCAAAAACATTCAGTACTTC,CASSFRGKNIQYF
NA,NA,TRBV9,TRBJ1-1,TGTGCCAGCAGCGTACAGGAGGGATTTGAAGCTTTCTTT,CASSVQEGFEAFF
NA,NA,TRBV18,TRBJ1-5,TGTGCCAGCTCACCCCCGCACGGGAGCAATCAGCCCCAGCATTTT,CASSPPHGSNQPQHF
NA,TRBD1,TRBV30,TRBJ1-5,TGTGCCTGGAACTCCGGGACAGGGAGCAATCAGCCCCAGCATTTT,CAWNSGTGSNQPQHF
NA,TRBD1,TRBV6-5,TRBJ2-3,TGTGCCAGCAGTTACCGGACAGGGGTCGGTACAGATACGCAGTATTTT,CASSYRTGVGTDTQYF
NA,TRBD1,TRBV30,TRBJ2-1,TGTGCCTGGAGTGAGGGACAGGGGGGCTACAATGAGCAGTTCTTC,CAWSEGQGGYNEQFF
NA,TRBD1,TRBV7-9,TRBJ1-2,TGTGCCAGCAGCTTAGGGGCGGGACAGGGTGGCTATGGCTACACCTTC,CASSLGAGQGGYGYTF
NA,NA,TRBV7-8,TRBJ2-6,TGTGCCAGCAGCTTAGACCCTGCAGGGGCCTCCGGGGCCAACGTCCTGACTTTC,CASSLDPAGASGANVLTF
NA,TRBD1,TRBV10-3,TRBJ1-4,TGTGCCATCAGGGACAGGCCAAATGATGAAAAACTGTTTTTT,CAIRDRPNDEKLFF
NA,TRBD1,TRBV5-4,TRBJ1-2,TGTGCCAGCAGCTCCTACAGGGGGCTCTATGGCTACACCTTC,CASSSYRGLYGYTF
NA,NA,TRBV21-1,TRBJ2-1,TGTGCCAGCAACGAGGGGGGGTTCTACAATGAGCAGTTCTTC,CASNEGGFYNEQFF
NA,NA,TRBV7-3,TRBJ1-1,TGTGCCAGCAGCTTAAGGTGGGGGGGGAAAGCTTTCTTT,CASSLRWGGKAFF
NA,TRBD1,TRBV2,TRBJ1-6,TGTGCCAGCAGTAGGGACAGGCGGAGGTCCTATAATTCACCCCTCCACTTT,CASSRDRRRSYNSPLHF
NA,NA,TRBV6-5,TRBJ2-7,TGTGCCAGCAGTTACTCGACGGTTAAGGGGAGGCACGAGCAGTACTTC,CASSYSTVKGRHEQYF
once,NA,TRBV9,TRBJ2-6,TGTGCCAGCAGCCTGGGGGGAGCTGGGGCCAACGTCCTGACTTTC,CASSLGGAGANVLTF
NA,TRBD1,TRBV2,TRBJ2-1,TGTGCCAGCAGTGCGACAGGGGGTACCTACAATGAGCAGTTCTTC,CASSATGGTYNEQFF
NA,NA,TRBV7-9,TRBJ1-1,TGTGCCAGCAGACAAACAGGAGACGCTAAGAACACTGAAGCTTTCTTT,CASRQTGDAKNTEAFF
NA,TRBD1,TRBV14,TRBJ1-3,TGTGCCAGCAGGATGGACAGGGCGAACACCATATATTTT,CASRMDRANTIYF
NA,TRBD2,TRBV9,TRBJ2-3,TGTGCCAGCAGCCCTTATAGCGGGGTTGTGTCAGATACGCAGTATTTT,CASSPYSGVVSDTQYF
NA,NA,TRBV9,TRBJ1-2,TGTGCCAGCAGCCCGGGTCGCGTCTATGGCTACACCTTC,CASSPGRVYGYTF